Following are 9 T cell receptor beta chains from one sample sequenced in a study of T cell responses to AZD1222 COVID-19 vaccine. Repertoires were generated with immunoSEQ multiplex PCR, while TCRdb's copy carries only in-frame clones and drops some. The table has roughly 120,000 clones, just over 85% seen once. The starting material was peripheral blood, obtained on day 0 of AZD1222 vaccination. The receptors stem from an adult in good health.

This clone has only one observation. The V and J genes are TRBV5-1 and TRBJ1-1; D remains unclear. V lost 1 base to trimming and J lost 6 bases, with 13 bases between them. The CDR3 is 14 amino acids. CDR1 is SGHRS, CDR2 YFSETQ, per germline. CDR3 sequence (DNA): TGCGCCAGCAGCTTGACGCCGGGAACACCTGAAGCTTTCTTT. Translating it yields CASSLTPGTPEAFF.

V and J are TRBV19 and TRBJ1-4; 8 bases agree with TRBD1. The CDR3 contains 15 residues. V lost 2 bases to trimming and J lost 6 bases; unmatched junction nucleotides: 5. Germline values: CDR1 LNHDA, CDR2 SQIVND (reference sequence). The CDR3 nucleotides are TGTGCCAGTAGTATAAATGACAGGGGATATGAAAAACTGTTTTTT. Its protein product is CASSINDRGYEKLFF.

The chain carries TRBV19 and TRBJ1-5, with D uncertain. Trimming removed 7 bases from V and 4 bases from J, with 17 bases in between. CDR1 and CDR2 from the germline V gene are LNHDA and SQIVND (reference sequence). The CDR3 runs 15 residues. The CDR3 nucleotides read TGTGCCAGTAAACTTGAACCACGTCGGAATCAGCCCCAGCATTTT. It specifies CASKLEPRRNQPQHF.

This clone was found a few times. The chain joins TRBV4-2 to TRBJ2-2, with 10 bases matching TRBD2. The CDR3 runs to 18 residues. V trimming: 3 bases; J trimming: 7 bases; junction bases outside the gene matches: 14. The germline V gene encodes CDR1 LGHNA and CDR2 YNFKEQ. The CDR3 sequence is CASSHRLESGRADGELFF. CDR3 nucleotide sequence: TGTGCCAGCAGCCATAGACTGGAAAGCGGGAGGGCCGACGGGGAGCTGTTTTTT.

The chain is built from TRBV10-3 and TRBJ2-4; possibly TRBD2 for D (6 bases). CDR3 length: 16 residues. Germline V gene data show CDR1 as ENHRY and CDR2 as SYGVKD. V lost 3 bases, J lost 7 bases, and 19 bases lay in between. As DNA, the CDR3 is TGTGCCATCAGTGATCCAACGGGGCGGAGGGTGAACATTCAGTACTTC. As protein: CAISDPTGRRVNIQYF.

The chain uses TRBV9 and TRBJ1-1; 7 nucleotides agree with TRBD1. CDR3 size: 14 residues. The junction had 2 bases not matched to a gene; V was cut back by 0 bases and J by 3 bases. Germline CDR1 is SGDLS and CDR2 is YYNGEE. For the CDR3, the DNA is TGTGCCAGCAGCGTAGAACAGGGGTACACTGAAGCTTTCTTT. Residues: CASSVEQGYTEAFF.

V and J are TRBV6-5 and TRBJ1-1; D gene unclear. CDR1 is MNHEY and CDR2 is SVGAGI in the germline V gene. V was shortened by 2 bases and J by 7 bases, with 8 bases between the two germline ends. The CDR3 extends over 12 amino acids. CDR3 bases: TGTGCCAGCAGTTACCCCACGGGTGAAGCTTTCTTT. Translation gives CASSYPTGEAFF.

The J gene is TRBJ2-1, the V gene TRBV6-2 or TRBV6-3, with D perhaps matching TRBD2 (5 bases). Germline assignment: CDR1 MNHEY and CDR2 SVGEGT. The CDR3 loop spans 16 amino acids. V lost 6 bases and J lost 0, with 15 bases in between. The chain's CDR3 is CASSQQTTSSYNEQFF. CDR3 coding DNA: TGTGCCAGCAGCCAACAGACTACCAGCTCCTACAATGAGCAGTTCTTC.

This clone has just one count. This sequence joins TRBV7-3 and TRBJ2-5, with 13 positions matching TRBD2. V lost 5 bases to trimming and J lost 4 bases; unmatched junction nucleotides: 7. This CDR3 spans 16 amino acids. Germline values: CDR1 SGHTA, CDR2 FQGTGA. The CDR3 region has the DNA TGTGCCAGCAGCCTAGGACTAGCGGGGGAGGGAGAGACCCAGTACTTC. Its protein is CASSLGLAGEGETQYF.